This T cell receptor beta chain derives from a study of a mutant IDH1 vaccine in newly diagnosed glioma. Notes on this clone: The antigen is undetermined.

Time point defined: week 23, last vaccination. Vaccinated patients received 300 ug of mutant IDH1 20-mer peptide per dose, with topical imiquimod. The CDR3 length is 17 residues. Assay used: immunoSEQ multiplex PCR; TCRdb lists only in-frame clones, some missing. The sample has about 56,000 clones, about 89% seen once. Here the sequenced sample was PBMCs, taken from a glioma patient whose treatment included an IDH1 peptide vaccine. The gene calls are TRBV21-1 and TRBJ2-7; the table calls TRBD2, which could not be checked here. TRBV21-1 is deemed a pseudogene. The clonotype comes from a middle-aged man with glioma. The CDR3 protein is CASSNVSLLAGFYEQYF. The CDR3 DNA sequence: TGTGCCAGCAGCAACGTTTCTCTTCTAGCGGGATTCTACGAGCAGTACTTC.